These 10 T cell receptor beta chains were all obtained from the same sample, sequenced in a study of low-dose radiotherapy and immunotherapy resistance in tumors. Time point defined: before trial treatment. The TCRs were subjected to amplification over about 20 PCR cycles employing a constant-region primer in conjunction with a V-primer adapter. Using its own MiXCR run on the reads, TCRdb lists one record per CDR3 protein. The sample consists of approximately 47,000 distinct CDR3 sequences, around 11% of them appearing once. The source material was PBMCs, sampled before treatment. Every receptor here comes from a female donor with ovarian cancer.

There are a few counts of this clonotype. The CDR3 DNA sequence: TGCGAGATAGGACAGGGGGCGTATAGCAATCAGCCCCAGCATTTT. It specifies CEIGQGAYSNQPQHF. The chain has TRBV10-1 and TRBJ1-5, with 11 bases fitting TRBD1. This CDR3 has 15 amino acids. CDR1 is WNHNN and CDR2 is SYGVQD in the germline V gene (reference sequence).

The table lists this clonotype with many counts. The rearrangement joins TRBV19 to TRBJ1-1; perhaps TRBD1 as D (5 bases). Germline-derived CDR1 and CDR2 are LNHDA and SQIVND (reference sequence). Trimming cost V 4 bases and J 3 bases, with 12 bases left between them. The CDR3 is made up of 14 amino acids. The CDR3 DNA follows: TGTGCCAGTAGTAGGGGGGACTGGGACACTGAAGCTTTCTTT. This sequence encodes CASSRGDWDTEAFF.

This clonotype was observed at least ten times. The rearrangement uses TRBV6-2 or TRBV6-3 and TRBJ1-1; 7 positions match TRBD1. Germline V gene sequence: CDR1 MNHEY, CDR2 SVGEGT. V lost 2 bases to trimming and J lost 5 bases; unmatched junction nucleotides: 5. CDR3 length: 14 amino acids. DNA for the CDR3: TGTGCCAGCAGTTACCTCCAGGGGGGTACTGAAGCTTTCTTT. It specifies CASSYLQGGTEAFF.

This clonotype was seen ten or more times. The chain has TRBV6-2 or TRBV6-3 and TRBJ2-2, with D unresolved. Between the trimmed V and J ends, which lost 6 bases and 4 bases, there was a span of 12 bases. This CDR3 comprises 14 residues. CDR1 is MNHEY, CDR2 SVGEGT, per germline. The DNA of the CDR3 is TGTGCCAGCAGCATGGACGGCAGCACCGGGGAGCTGTTTTTT. The encoded protein is CASSMDGSTGELFF.

The chain couples TRBV3-1 to TRBJ1-5; 7 bases are shared with TRBD1. V gave up 3 bases and J gave up 7 bases; unmatched junction bases: 3. In germline, CDR1 is LGHDT, CDR2 YNNKEL (reference sequence). The CDR3 sequence is 13 residues long. In DNA, the CDR3 is TGTGCCAGCAGCCACAGGGGGGGACAGCCCCAGCATTTT. It specifies CASSHRGGQPQHF.

This clonotype was picked up many times. The CDR3 region is CASSFVLAGNEQFF. DNA for the CDR3: TGTGCCAGCAGTTTTGTACTAGCGGGGAATGAGCAGTTCTTC. The J gene is TRBJ2-1, the V gene TRBV27; 10 bases are shared with TRBD2. Trimming removed 3 bases from V and 7 bases from J; junction bases left unmatched: 3. The CDR3 has 14 amino acids. Germline lookup yields CDR1 MNHEY and CDR2 SMNVEV (reference sequence).

The genes are TRBV3-1 and TRBJ2-1; 8 nucleotides agree with TRBD2. CDR3 length: 19 amino acids. The J segment lost 5 bases and the V segment lost 3 bases, leaving 18 bases of the junction unmatched. Per the germline V gene, CDR1 is LGHDT and CDR2 is YNNKEL (reference sequence). The CDR3 sequence is CASSHPTLRPAGGNNEQFF. Here the CDR3 DNA reads TGTGCCAGCAGCCACCCCACTCTGCGGCCGGCGGGGGGTAACAATGAGCAGTTCTTC.

This clonotype was seen at least ten times. V usage is TRBV11-2 and J usage is TRBJ2-3; 9 positions match TRBD2. The CDR3 totals 16 residues. With 2 bases clipped from V and 5 bases from J, the junction kept 8 bases outside the gene matches. Germline V CDR1 and CDR2: SGHAT, FQNNGV. The CDR3 is CASSLNAGGIQDTQYF. In DNA, the CDR3 is TGTGCCAGCAGCTTAAACGCGGGAGGGATTCAAGATACGCAGTATTTT.

This clonotype was seen ten or more times. This chain joins TRBV12-3 or TRBV12-4 and TRBJ1-1; D is unresolved. This CDR3 is built from 14 residues. The ends were cut back, 3 bases at V and 2 bases at J, with 10 bases in the middle. The CDR3 DNA sequence: TGTGCCAGCAGTTTCTATGGGGAAAACACTGAAGCTTTCTTT. Protein sequence: CASSFYGENTEAFF.

This clonotype has a count of ten or more. The chain carries TRBV6-2 or TRBV6-3 and TRBJ1-6, with D unclear. The length of the CDR3 is 14 residues. V lost 7 bases and J lost 4, with 11 bases in between. Germline-derived CDR1 and CDR2 are MNHEY and SVGEGT. For the CDR3, the DNA is TGTGCCAGCAAGGTCCTGGGATATAATTCACCCCTCCACTTT. Translation gives CASKVLGYNSPLHF.